The 32 T cell receptor beta chains given below trace back to one sample, sequenced in a study of cytomegalovirus exposure and HLA in healthy donors. 60 Vbeta and 13 Jbeta primers were used in PCR. The repertoire was sequenced with immunoSEQ multiplex PCR; TCRdb's copy has only in-frame clones and lacks some. The table has 100,000 to 150,000 clones, roughly 83% seen once. Sequenced sample: PBMCs. The source is a girl aged 2-10 years in good health and CMV-seronegative.

The chain is built from TRBV7-3 and TRBJ2-2, with D maybe TRBD1 (5 bases). From germline, CDR1 is SGHTA and CDR2 FQGTGA. Deletions cut 5 bases from V and 1 base from J, with 8 bases between. The CDR3 sequence is 14 residues long. Here the CDR3 reads CASSPTVNTGELFF. The CDR3 DNA is TGTGCCAGCAGCCCGACAGTGAACACCGGGGAGCTGTTTTTT.

The CDR3 loop is CASSLEGREGYGYTF. In nucleotides, the CDR3 is TGCGCCAGCAGCTTGGAGGGCAGGGAAGGCTATGGCTACACCTTC. V and J are TRBV5-1 and TRBJ1-2, with D perhaps matching TRBD1 (5 bases). The CDR3 runs to 15 residues. CDR1 and CDR2 from the germline V gene are SGHRS and YFSETQ. Trimming shortened V by 0 bases and J by 4 bases, and 13 bases separated the two germline ends.

The chain recombines TRBV2 with TRBJ2-5; 7 nucleotides line up with TRBD1. The CDR3 is 15 residues long. V was pared by 6 bases and J by 7 bases, with 14 bases of the junction left unmatched. Germline V gives CDR1 SNHLY, CDR2 FYNNEI. Here the CDR3 DNA reads TGTGCCAGCAGGGGGACAGACCAACGCGGTGGGACCCAGTACTTC. Translation gives CASRGTDQRGGTQYF.

This clone was seen just once. V gene TRBV19 combines with J gene TRBJ2-2; a weak D match, TRBD1 (6 bases). Germline values: CDR1 LNHDA, CDR2 SQIVND (reference sequence). The CDR3 covers 15 residues. V was clipped by 6 bases and J by 0 bases, with 11 bases between them. This CDR3 is CASRTGTTNTGELFF. The CDR3 nucleotides read TGTGCCAGTAGAACTGGGACAACGAACACCGGGGAGCTGTTTTTT.

This chain connects TRBV29-1 to TRBJ1-2, with 10 bases that match TRBD1. The CDR3 is 13 residues long. Germline CDR1 and CDR2: SQVTM and ANQGSEA. V shed 6 bases, J shed 5 bases, and the junction held 6 bases outside the gene matches. CDR3 amino acids: CSVRGQGRYGYTF. The DNA for the CDR3 is TGCAGCGTACGGGGACAGGGGAGGTATGGCTACACCTTC.

The gene calls are TRBV4-1 and TRBJ1-2, with 7 bases aligning to TRBD1. CDR3 length: 14 residues. The J segment lost 3 bases and the V segment lost 4 bases, leaving 5 bases of the junction unmatched. Germline V gene lookup returns CDR1 MGHRA and CDR2 YSYEKL. CDR3 in DNA: TGCGCCAGCAGCCCAGGGGGGAGCGACTATGGCTACACCTTC. This sequence encodes CASSPGGSDYGYTF.

The chain employs TRBV6-1 and TRBJ1-5, with no clear D. This CDR3 has 13 amino acids. The V end was cut by 4 bases, the J end by 4 bases, with 8 bases between. Germline CDR1 is MNHNS and CDR2 is SASEGT. The CDR3 sequence: CASSARVNQPQHF. CDR3 in DNA: TGTGCCAGCAGTGCCCGGGTAAATCAGCCCCAGCATTTT.

The chain links TRBV5-4 to TRBJ1-5; 9 bases are a match to TRBD1. The CDR3 is 16 residues long. Per the germline V gene, CDR1 is SGHNT and CDR2 is YYREEE (reference sequence). Unmatched junction bases numbered 5, after V lost 2 bases and J lost 2 bases. The CDR3 here is CASSFTGGAGNQPQHF. The CDR3 nucleotides read TGTGCCAGCAGCTTTACAGGGGGCGCGGGCAATCAGCCCCAGCATTTT.

The chain employs TRBV6-6 and TRBJ2-5; TRBD2 might be the D (5 bases). Germline V gives CDR1 MNHNY, CDR2 SVGAGI (reference sequence). Trimming stripped 0 bases from V and 5 bases from J, with 16 bases between. The CDR3 has 16 residues. The CDR3 protein is CASSYSTGTFRETQYF. The DNA for the CDR3 is TGTGCCAGCAGTTACTCGACGGGAACCTTTCGGGAGACCCAGTACTTC.

J is TRBJ2-3 and V is TRBV6-1, with 8 bases matching TRBD1. The CDR3 is 14 amino acids. In germline, CDR1 is MNHNS, CDR2 SASEGT. Germline trimming cut 6 bases from V and 3 bases from J; bases unmatched to any gene: 5. CDR3 residues: CASRGQGETDTQYF. CDR3 bases: TGTGCCAGCAGAGGACAGGGAGAAACAGATACGCAGTATTTT.

V usage is TRBV27 and J usage is TRBJ2-1; TRBD2 might be the D (5 bases). Germline lookup yields CDR1 MNHEY and CDR2 SMNVEV (reference sequence). The CDR3 spans 11 residues. Trimming stripped 6 bases from V and 9 bases from J, with 9 bases between. The CDR3 DNA sequence: TGTGCCAGCAGGGCGGCGGGTGAGCAGTTCTTC. It codes for CASRAAGEQFF.

V usage is TRBV27 and J usage is TRBJ2-1, with 12 nucleotides matching TRBD2. The V segment lost 4 bases and the J segment 9 bases; nucleotides outside the gene matches: 10. From germline, CDR1 is MNHEY and CDR2 SMNVEV (reference sequence). The CDR3 covers 16 residues. The CDR3 protein is CASSSDLAGGLTEQFF. CDR3 nucleotide sequence: TGTGCCAGCAGTTCCGACCTAGCGGGAGGGCTTACTGAGCAGTTCTTC.

The chain has TRBV11-2 and TRBJ1-1, with a weak D call TRBD1 (6 bases). The CDR3 spans 14 residues. Per germline, CDR1 SGHAT and CDR2 FQNNGV. Trimming shortened V by 5 bases and J by 4 bases, and 14 bases separated the two germline ends. The CDR3 bases are TGTGCCAGCAGCCCTGGGCAGGGGTTCACTGAAGCTTTCTTT. Translated, it gives CASSPGQGFTEAFF.

The V gene is TRBV6-5, the J gene TRBJ1-6; 8 bases match TRBD1. This CDR3 has 13 amino acids. Trimming cost V 4 bases and J 8 bases; bases outside gene matches: 1. Germline CDR1 and CDR2: MNHEY and SVGAGI. DNA of the CDR3: TGTGCCAGCAGTTTCAGGGGGCATTCACCCCTCCACTTT. Residues: CASSFRGHSPLHF.

V and J are TRBV4-2 and TRBJ2-3, with TRBD2 matching 9 bases. Germline trimming cut 5 bases from V and 3 bases from J; bases unmatched to any gene: 9. CDR3 length: 16 residues. Per the germline V gene, CDR1 is LGHNA and CDR2 is YNFKEQ. This CDR3 reads CASSFQTSGGTDTQYF. The CDR3 coding sequence is TGTGCCAGCAGCTTTCAGACTAGCGGAGGGACAGATACGCAGTATTTT.

This clone was counted between two and nine times. The V gene is TRBV18, the J gene TRBJ1-5, with D unclear. V was trimmed by 6 bases and J by 3 bases, leaving 9 bases between them. The germline CDR1 and CDR2 sequences are KGHSH and LQKENI. The CDR3 is 13 residues long. The CDR3 bases are TGTGCCAGCTCTAAGCAAGACAATCAGCCCCAGCATTTT. Encoded protein: CASSKQDNQPQHF.

This chain links TRBV19 with TRBJ1-1, with 12 bases fitting TRBD1. The junction had 5 bases not matched to a gene; V was cut back by 0 bases and J by 0 bases. CDR3 length: 18 residues. Looked up from germline, CDR1 is LNHDA and CDR2 is SQIVND (reference sequence). CDR3 loop: CASSIEGTGGLMNTEAFF. The CDR3 DNA reads as TGTGCCAGTAGTATAGAGGGGACAGGGGGCTTAATGAACACTGAAGCTTTCTTT.

The genes are TRBV4-1 and TRBJ2-1, with 7 bases that match TRBD2. Germline lookup yields CDR1 MGHRA and CDR2 YSYEKL. The junction had 5 bases not matched to a gene; V was cut back by 9 bases and J by 3 bases. The CDR3 sequence is 13 residues long. The CDR3 sequence is CASMGLNYNEQFF. The CDR3 nucleotides read TGCGCCAGTATGGGACTAAACTACAATGAGCAGTTCTTC.

The rearrangement uses TRBV4-3 and TRBJ2-7; TRBD1 aligns across 10 bases. CDR3 length: 17 residues. Looked up from germline, CDR1 is LGHNA and CDR2 is YSLEER. Germline trimming cut 0 bases from V and 0 bases from J; bases unmatched to any gene: 5. Here the CDR3 DNA reads TGCGCCAGCAGCCAAGAAAGCAGGACAGGGGGCTCCTACGAGCAGTACTTC. Translated, it gives CASSQESRTGGSYEQYF.

The V gene is TRBV18, the J gene TRBJ1-5, with TRBD1 matching over 7 bases. Germline V gives CDR1 KGHSH, CDR2 LQKENI. The J segment lost 7 bases and the V segment lost 5 bases, leaving 5 bases of the junction unmatched. This CDR3 spans 13 amino acids. CDR3: CASSIGGGQPQHF. As DNA, the CDR3 is TGTGCCAGCTCAATCGGAGGGGGCCAGCCCCAGCATTTT.

This chain joins TRBV5-6 and TRBJ1-1; a possible D gene is TRBD1 (6 bases). Germline values: CDR1 SGHDT, CDR2 YYEEEE. This CDR3 comprises 14 residues. Trimming stripped 5 bases from V and 3 bases from J, with 14 bases between. Written as DNA, the CDR3 is TGTGCCAGCAGAATCGGACAGATGGACACTGAAGCTTTCTTT. This codes for CASRIGQMDTEAFF.

V usage is TRBV6-4 and J usage is TRBJ2-1; 7 nucleotides align to TRBD2. The CDR3 covers 17 residues. V lost 0 bases, J lost 5 bases, and 10 bases stayed unmatched. In germline, CDR1 is MRHNA, CDR2 SNTAGT. The CDR3 is CASSDSAPGGPHNEQFF. The CDR3, as DNA: TGTGCCAGCAGTGACTCGGCGCCGGGAGGCCCCCACAATGAGCAGTTCTTC.

This clone occurred once. This rearrangement joins TRBV10-1 to TRBJ2-7; 8 positions match TRBD1. The CDR3 runs to 14 residues. CDR1 WNHNN and CDR2 SYGVQD come from the germline V gene (reference sequence). The V segment lost 4 bases and the J segment 5 bases; nucleotides outside the gene matches: 7. CDR3: CASSAETGANEQYF. CDR3 nucleotide sequence: TGCGCCAGCAGTGCTGAGACAGGGGCTAACGAGCAGTACTTC.

The V and J genes are TRBV7-2 and TRBJ1-4, with D possibly being TRBD1 (5 bases). This CDR3 comprises 14 residues. Germline V gives CDR1 SGHTA, CDR2 FQGNSA. Trimming removed 5 bases at V and 4 bases at J, with 11 bases between. The CDR3 DNA sequence: TGTGCCAGCAGCCGAGGACACGGTAATGAAAAACTGTTTTTT. Protein sequence: CASSRGHGNEKLFF. The full variable domain, rest sourced from reference TRBV7-2 and TRBJ1-4, is GAGVSQSPSNKVTEKGKDVELRCDPISGHTALYWYRQSLGQGLEFLIYFQGNSAPDKSGLPSDRFSAERTGGSVSTLTIQRTQQEDSAVYLCASSRGHGNEKLFFGSGTQLSVL.

The rearrangement joins TRBV4-2 to TRBJ2-1; 12 bases are shared with TRBD2. CDR3 length equals 15 residues. Germline lookup yields CDR1 LGHNA and CDR2 YNFKEQ. Trimming removed 0 bases from V and 9 bases from J; junction bases left unmatched: 3. DNA for the CDR3: TGTGCCAGCAGCCAAGATGCTAGCGGGGGGGTTGAGCAGTTCTTC. Residues: CASSQDASGGVEQFF.

This rearrangement joins TRBV7-9 to TRBJ2-1; TRBD2 agrees at 9 bases. Germline V lookup: CDR1 SEHNR, CDR2 FQNEAQ (reference sequence). V shed 1 base and J 7 bases; nucleotides not matched to a gene: 8. The length of the CDR3 is 16 residues. The DNA for the CDR3 is TGTGCCAGCAGCTTAGGTTCTAGCGGGATCGGAAATGAGCAGTTCTTC. Its translation: CASSLGSSGIGNEQFF.

The chain is built from TRBV6-5 and TRBJ2-2, with D uncertain. The CDR3 consists of 13 residues. Trimming shortened V by 2 bases and J by 7 bases, and 8 bases separated the two germline ends. Per germline, CDR1 MNHEY and CDR2 SVGAGI. CDR3 nucleotide sequence: TGTGCCAGCAGTTACGTGGGCGACGGGGAGCTGTTTTTT. This sequence encodes CASSYVGDGELFF.

The chain carries TRBV6-1 and TRBJ1-2, with 9 bases identical to TRBD1. Trimming cost V 0 bases and J 4 bases; bases outside gene matches: 6. The CDR3 extends over 16 amino acids. Germline V gene lookup returns CDR1 MNHNS and CDR2 SASEGT. As DNA, the CDR3 is TGTGCCAGCAGTGAAGCCGATGGACAGGGGATCTATGGCTACACCTTC. It encodes CASSEADGQGIYGYTF.

This clone was recorded a few times. J is TRBJ1-5 and V is TRBV6-5, with D unresolved. The V end was cut by 6 bases, the J end by 5 bases, with 11 bases between. The CDR3 totals 13 residues. Germline V gene data show CDR1 as MNHEY and CDR2 as SVGAGI. CDR3 nucleotides: TGTGCCAGCAGCCCACTCCCGCATCAGCCCCAGCATTTT. Its protein is CASSPLPHQPQHF.

Remarks on this clone: At one end the junction does not follow the germline gene, possibly because of a read error. The chain carries TRBV7-9 and TRBJ1-2; D is unresolved. The CDR3 contains 13 residues. Germline values: CDR1 SEHNR, CDR2 FQNEAQ (reference sequence). The DNA of the CDR3 is TGTTCCAGCAGCTTAGTCCAGTCGTATGGCTACACCTTC. This codes for CSSSLVQSYGYTF.

This rearrangement joins TRBV6-5 to TRBJ2-2, with TRBD2 as a possible D gene (5 bases). The V and J ends lost 4 bases and 4 bases respectively, with 13 bases between them. Germline CDR1 is MNHEY and CDR2 is SVGAGI. This CDR3 region has 15 residues. The DNA for the CDR3 is TGTGCCAGCAGTTGGGGAGTCGCGGCCACCGGGGAGCTGTTTTTT. As protein: CASSWGVAATGELFF.

The chain employs TRBV18 and TRBJ1-6; D perhaps matches TRBD1 (6 bases). V was trimmed by 3 bases and J by 8 bases, leaving 14 bases between them. The CDR3 covers 15 residues. CDR1 is KGHSH, CDR2 LQKENI, per germline. The CDR3, as DNA: TGTGCCAGCTCACCCGACAGGTTTTTTGATTCACCCCTCCACTTT. It specifies CASSPDRFFDSPLHF.